These 5 T cell receptor beta chains originate from one sample sequenced in a study of T cells in Graves' hyperthyroidism and ophthalmopathy. TCR beta CDR3 region amplification was performed from RNA transcripts. The TCR CDR3 first-round RT-PCR relied on the HTBI primer set. TCRdb itself ran the multiplex PCR reads through MiXCR, one entry per CDR3 protein. The sample comprises around 500,000 distinct CDR3 sequences, about an eighth of which are singletons, and around 17% rests with the top ten. Sequenced: blood. The receptor set was obtained from a woman under 30 with Graves' hyperthyroidism.

This clonotype showed up many times. V is TRBV30 and J is TRBJ2-1, with 13 nucleotides matching TRBD2. The V gene end was trimmed by 1 base and the J gene end by 2 bases; junction bases not matched to a gene: 14. The CDR3 runs 20 residues. The germline V gene has CDR1 GTSNPN and CDR2 SVGIG (reference sequence). Here the CDR3 reads CAWSAPRKGTSGMTYNEQFF. The CDR3 region has the DNA TGTGCCTGGAGTGCGCCCCGGAAGGGGACTAGCGGGATGACCTACAATGAGCAGTTCTTC.

The chain employs TRBV20-1 and TRBJ2-1; D tentatively reads TRBD1 or TRBD2 (5 bases each). Germline V gene data show CDR1 as DFQATT and CDR2 as SNEGSKA (reference sequence). The CDR3 is 16 amino acids. Trimming pared 0 bases from V and 0 bases from J, leaving 12 bases between. CDR3 sequence: CSARDRGDRSYNEQFF. The DNA of the CDR3 is TGCAGTGCTAGAGATCGGGGCGACCGCTCCTACAATGAGCAGTTCTTC.

The rearrangement uses TRBV7-9 and TRBJ1-1; D is possibly TRBD1 (6 bases). V was clipped by 6 bases and J by 1 base, with 12 bases between them. CDR1 is SEHNR and CDR2 is FQNEAQ in the germline V gene (reference sequence). CDR3 length equals 14 residues. The CDR3 loop is CASRHSRGNTEAFF. The CDR3 nucleotides are TGTGCCAGCAGGCACAGCAGGGGGAACACTGAAGCTTTCTTT.

This clonotype occurred many times. The chain is built from TRBV28 and TRBJ2-7, with D perhaps matching TRBD2 (6 bases). The CDR3 is 13 residues long. V was trimmed by 4 bases and J by 1 base, leaving 8 bases between them. In germline, CDR1 is MDHEN, CDR2 SYDVKM. The CDR3 spells CASSWRGSYEQYF. The CDR3 coding sequence is TGTGCCAGCAGTTGGAGGGGATCCTACGAGCAGTACTTC. Full variable domain (missing parts from reference TRBV28 and TRBJ2-7): DVKVTQSSRYLVKRTGEKVFLECVQDMDHENMFWYRQDPGLGLRLIYFSYDVKMKEKGDIPEGYSVSREKKERFSLILESASTNQTSMYLCASSWRGSYEQYFGPGTRLTVT.

This clonotype was detected ten times or more. The chain uses TRBV12-5 and TRBJ1-2; D gene ambiguous. The V gene's germline CDR1 is LGHNT and CDR2 FRNRAP. V lost 4 bases and J 8 bases, leaving 23 bases between the germline ends. The CDR3 is 16 amino acids. CDR3 DNA sequence: TGTGCTAGTGGTTCAGCACCCAGAGACAAAAGACGCGGCTACACCTTC. Its protein product is CASGSAPRDKRRGYTF.